Listed below are T cell receptor beta chains from one sample, sequenced in a study of shared clonotypes between healthy human individuals. The table came from immunoSEQ multiplex PCR; TCRdb's copy has only in-frame clones and leaves some out. The sample has 2 million to 2.5 million clones; about 90% are singletons. Material: naive CD4+ T cells from PBMCs. The receptors stem from a man aged 18 to 35 in good health. Some clones in this sample may be carry-over from other donors' samples. The CDR3 runs from the conserved cysteine through the conserved F or W. Fields, in order: clone size, V gene, D gene, J gene, CDR3 DNA, CDR3 protein. A D gene is named only where the DNA matches it firmly. Size is omitted from some rows. Given values are once, few, many or a class for expanded clones.

clone_size: NA; v_call: TRBV5-4; d_call: NA; j_call: TRBJ2-5; cdr3_nt: TGTGCCAGCAGCCCAGACAGCAACTACCAAGAGACCCAGTACTTC; cdr3_aa: CASSPDSNYQETQYF
clone_size: NA; v_call: TRBV7-6; d_call: TRBD2; j_call: TRBJ2-3; cdr3_nt: TGTGCCAGCAGCTCTAATAGACTAGCGGGAACAGATACGCAGTATTTT; cdr3_aa: CASSSNRLAGTDTQYF
clone_size: NA; v_call: TRBV10-1; d_call: TRBD1; j_call: TRBJ2-3; cdr3_nt: TGCGCCAGCAGACAGGGGGCTGGAGATACGCAGTATTTT; cdr3_aa: CASRQGAGDTQYF
clone_size: once; v_call: TRBV19; d_call: TRBD2; j_call: TRBJ2-1; cdr3_nt: TGTGCCAGTAGTATAGTTCCGACTAGCGGGAGGAGTAATGAGCAGTTCTTC; cdr3_aa: CASSIVPTSGRSNEQFF
clone_size: NA; v_call: TRBV5-1; d_call: NA; j_call: TRBJ2-1; cdr3_nt: TGCGCCAGCAGCCCCAGGACTTCCAGCTCCTACAATGAGCAGTTCTTC; cdr3_aa: CASSPRTSSSYNEQFF
clone_size: NA; v_call: TRBV7-8; d_call: NA; j_call: TRBJ1-4; cdr3_nt: TGTGCCAGCAGCCGCTACCCTGTAAGGACTAATGAAAAACTGTTTTTT; cdr3_aa: CASSRYPVRTNEKLFF
clone_size: NA; v_call: TRBV28; d_call: TRBD1; j_call: TRBJ2-7; cdr3_nt: TGTGCCAGCAGCGATCCACGGGACAGGGGGACCTACGAGCAGTACTTC; cdr3_aa: CASSDPRDRGTYEQYF
clone_size: NA; v_call: TRBV5-6; d_call: NA; j_call: TRBJ1-5; cdr3_nt: TGTGCCAGCAGCTTGGAAGAGGGCAGGGGTATAGATCAGCCCCAGCATTTT; cdr3_aa: CASSLEEGRGIDQPQHF
clone_size: NA; v_call: TRBV27; d_call: NA; j_call: TRBJ2-2; cdr3_nt: TGTGCCAGCAGTTTATTCCGCGGATTTCGGACAGTCGACACCGGGGAGCTGTTTTTT; cdr3_aa: CASSLFRGFRTVDTGELFF
clone_size: NA; v_call: TRBV15; d_call: NA; j_call: TRBJ2-7; cdr3_nt: TGTGCCACCAGCAGAGAGCGTACCTACGAGCAGTACTTC; cdr3_aa: CATSRERTYEQYF
clone_size: NA; v_call: TRBV2; d_call: TRBD2; j_call: TRBJ2-1; cdr3_nt: TGTGCCAGCAGGGGACTAGCGGGAACCAAGCAGTTCTTC; cdr3_aa: CASRGLAGTKQFF
clone_size: NA; v_call: TRBV4-1; d_call: NA; j_call: TRBJ2-3; cdr3_nt: TGCGCCAGCAAGGCGGGCGGGGGCACAGATACGCAGTATTTT; cdr3_aa: CASKAGGGTDTQYF
clone_size: NA; v_call: TRBV12-5; d_call: TRBD1; j_call: TRBJ2-1; cdr3_nt: TGTGCTAGTGGTTTGGGTGCCAGGGGGTCGAATGAGCAGTTCTTC; cdr3_aa: CASGLGARGSNEQFF